The sequence of this TCR beta chain was determined in a study of T cells in localized non-small cell lung cancer. TCRdb keeps only in-frame clones here, not all; method: immunoSEQ multiplex PCR. The top ten hold 15% to 20% of the sample, which has fewer than 35,000 clones, about nine tenths seen once. CDR3 length equals 18 residues. The V and J ends lost 0 bases and 3 bases respectively, with 18 bases between them. Per the germline V gene, CDR1 is SEHNR and CDR2 is FQNEAQ (reference sequence). Study outcomes and limitations: Uninvolved adjacent lung, not tumor, had the highest T cell clonality. Heterogeneity is still possible, as just one tumor region was sequenced. Adjacent lung exhibited a median of around 60 among the 100 most abundant tumor clones. Elevated blood T cell density was associated with longer overall survival.

Comments on this clone: Its specificity is unknown.

This chain links TRBV7-9 with TRBJ1-5; D possibly corresponds to TRBD1 (6 bases). The input for sequencing was peripheral blood mononuclear cells, taken before any cancer treatment. The sequence was collected from a man aged 35 to 69 with stage III lung adenocarcinoma. The CDR3 reads CASSLAQFSDRPNQPQHF. The DNA for the CDR3 is TGTGCCAGCAGCTTAGCCCAATTCTCGGACAGACCCAATCAGCCCCAGCATTTT. The full variable domain, in which reference TRBV7-9 and TRBJ1-5 provide the parts outside the CDR3, is DTGVSQNPRHKITKRGQNVTFRCDPISEHNRLYWYRQTLGQGPEFLTYFQNEAQLEKSRLLSDRFSAERPKGSFSTLEIQRTEQGDSAMYLCASSLAQFSDRPNQPQHFGDGTRLSIL.